This is a list of T cell receptor beta chains from one sample in a study of T cell responses to AZD1222 COVID-19 vaccine. Profiling relied on immunoSEQ multiplex PCR, and the TCRdb table lists in-frame clones only, not all of them. The sample yields 95,000 to 150,000 clones, more than 75% seen once. The sample here was peripheral blood, taken on day 0 of AZD1222 vaccination. All receptors derive from an adult in good health. CDR3s include the opening cysteine and the closing phenylalanine or tryptophan. A D gene is named only where the DNA matches it firmly. Size is stated for part of the rows, as once, few or many counts, or as a class when the clone is expanded.

>-|TRBV12-3/TRBV12-4|-|TRBJ1-2
TGTGCCAGCAGTTTATTAGCAGGGAGTGGCTACACCTTC
CASSLLAGSGYTF
>few|TRBV6-5|-|TRBJ1-2
TGTGCCAGTAATAAGCAGGTTACCTATGGCTACACCTTC
CASNKQVTYGYTF
>-|TRBV19|-|TRBJ2-1
TGTGCCACTACTAGCTTTGACTCCTACAATGAGCAGTTCTTC
CATTSFDSYNEQFF
>-|TRBV9|TRBD1|TRBJ1-4
TGTGCCAGCAGCGGACAGGGGGCTCGTGGTGAAAAACTGTTTTTT
CASSGQGARGEKLFF
>-|TRBV6-2/TRBV6-3|-|TRBJ1-5
TGTGCCAGCAGTCCACAGGGTAACCCCAATCAGCCCCAGCATTTT
CASSPQGNPNQPQHF
>-|TRBV9|-|TRBJ2-7
TGTGCCAGCAGCGTAGCTATAGGCTCCTACGAGCAGTACTTC
CASSVAIGSYEQYF
>-|TRBV6-1|TRBD1|TRBJ1-1
TGTGCCAGCAGTGAAATAACAGGGGGAGGGTCTGAAGCTTTCTTT
CASSEITGGGSEAFF
>few|TRBV5-1|-|TRBJ1-4
TGCGCCAGCAGCTTGGGCGGGGGCGCGGAAAAACTGTTTTTT
CASSLGGGAEKLFF
>-|TRBV7-9|TRBD2|TRBJ2-1
TGTGCCAGCAGCCCCCCGAGGGCTAGCGGGGGCGGTGAGCAGTTCTTC
CASSPPRASGGGEQFF
>-|TRBV6-6|-|TRBJ1-5
TGTGCCAGCAGTAACGACAGTTCGTATCAGCCCCAGCATTTT
CASSNDSSYQPQHF
>-|TRBV27|TRBD1|TRBJ2-7
TGTGCCAGCAGACCCGGGACAGTCTCCTACGAGCAGTACTTC
CASRPGTVSYEQYF
>-|TRBV3-1/TRBV3-2|-|TRBJ1-1
TGTGCCAGCAGCCGCACAGGGAACACTGAGGCTTTCTTT
CASSRTGNTEAFF
>-|TRBV5-4|-|TRBJ2-7
TGTGCCAGCAGCCCCGGACTAAAGACCTACGAGCAGTACTTC
CASSPGLKTYEQYF
>-|TRBV28|TRBD1|TRBJ1-4
TGTGCCAGCAGTTCCCCGGGGACAGGGAGTGAAAAACTGTTTTTT
CASSSPGTGSEKLFF
>-|TRBV10-3|-|TRBJ2-7
TGTGCCATCAGTCCGGGCCAGAACGACGAGCAGTACTTC
CAISPGQNDEQYF
>-|TRBV13|-|TRBJ2-2
TGTGCCAGCAGCTTAGAAAGCGGAAGGAACACCGGGGAGCTGTTTTTT
CASSLESGRNTGELFF
>-|TRBV27|TRBD1|TRBJ1-5
TGTGCCAGCAGGGATACATCGGGACAGGGTTCCTATAGCAATCAGCCCCAGCATTTT
CASRDTSGQGSYSNQPQHF
>-|TRBV6-5|TRBD1|TRBJ1-2
TGTGCCAGCAGTTACTCGAGGGAGGGGGCGCGTCGCGGCTACACCTTC
CASSYSREGARRGYTF
>-|TRBV5-6|-|TRBJ2-7
TGTGCCAGCAGCTTGTTTATCCAGGGGGGTTCCTACGAGCAGTACTTC
CASSLFIQGGSYEQYF
>medium-sized|TRBV27|-|TRBJ2-3
TGTGCCAGCAGCCACTCGGGGGATACGCAGTATTTT
CASSHSGDTQYF
>-|TRBV19|TRBD1|TRBJ1-2
TGTGCCAGTAGTGCACAGGGGGCAGGTGGCTACACCTTC
CASSAQGAGGYTF
>-|TRBV24-1|-|TRBJ2-3
TGTGCCACCAGTGATCCCCGAAAGGCAGATACGCAGTATTTT
CATSDPRKADTQYF
>-|TRBV2|TRBD2|TRBJ2-3
TGTGCCAGCAGCGAACCTGCGGGGACTAGCGGGGGACGGACAGATACGCAGTATTTT
CASSEPAGTSGGRTDTQYF
>-|TRBV10-2|-|TRBJ1-2
TGCGCCAGCAGTGGGACCACCGACTATGGCTACACCTTC
CASSGTTDYGYTF
>-|TRBV2|-|TRBJ2-7
TGTGCCAGCAGTGATGACTCCTACGAGCAGTACTTC
CASSDDSYEQYF
>-|TRBV7-2|TRBD2|TRBJ2-6
TGTGCCAGCAGCTTAGTACCCACTAGCGGGAGATCGGGGGCCAACGTCCTGACTTTC
CASSLVPTSGRSGANVLTF